This T cell receptor (beta chain) derives from a study of breast tumors, draining lymph nodes, adjacent tissues. Study-level results: Data fit most tumor T cells coming from lymph node, expanding in tumor. Tumor repertoires ranked between lymph nodes and nontumor tissue in diversity, with V and J gene preferences. Luminal-like breast cancer showed significantly greater tumor-nontumor repertoire similarity than basal-like breast cancer did. Data only fit, rather than demonstrated, lymph node origin of most tumor T cells.

TCRdb analysed the multiplex PCR reads with MiXCR anew, one entry per CDR3 protein. The table includes approximately 13,000 distinct CDR3 sequences, about 50% detected once. This clonotype was observed at least ten times. The antigen remains undetermined. This may come from a read error, since a much larger clone is one base off. The trim removed 2 bases at V and 2 bases at J, leaving 9 bases unmatched. The CDR3 totals 16 residues. The germline CDR1 and CDR2 sequences are DFQATT and SNEGSKA (reference sequence). Sequenced material: tumor-adjacent breast tissue. The TCR was taken from a female donor with breast cancer. Some clones in this sample may be carry-over from other donors' samples. The rearrangement uses TRBV20-1 and TRBJ2-7; 10 bases are a match to TRBD2. CDR3 sequence (DNA): TGCAGTGCTAGACGATTTAGCGGGAGGTCCCCCTACGAGCAGTACTTC. Amino acids: CSARRFSGRSPYEQYF.